This section outlines one T cell receptor (beta chain) sequence together with its context. What it binds is unknown. The data originate from a study of cytomegalovirus exposure and HLA in healthy donors. Study results and limitations: Per a later analysis, HLA-associated TCR beta chains showed more clonal expansion than other, equally common TCR beta chains. Prior analysis indicated that the majority of TCR beta V segments exhibited productivity approximately 90% or approximately 30% of the time. For cytomegalovirus status, the classifier reportedly gave diagnoses with high specificity and sensitivity. In a later analysis, most CMV-associated TCR beta chains appeared HLA-restricted.

This CDR3 has 14 amino acids. Between the trimmed V and J ends, which lost 2 bases and 0 bases, there was a span of 8 bases. Looked up from germline, CDR1 is SGHTS and CDR2 is YDEGEE. Primers included in the PCR were 60 Vbeta and 13 Jbeta primers. Only in-frame clones appear in the TCRdb table, and some are missing; sequencing was by immunoSEQ multiplex PCR. The sample holds under 200,000 clones; around 74% are singletons and the top ten take roughly 1.4%. The sample taken for sequencing was PBMCs. V is TRBV5-8 and J is TRBJ1-1; TRBD1 might be the D (5 bases). The source is a woman aged 30 to 39 in good health and CMV-seronegative. The CDR3 spells CASSFDRLNTEAFF. Here the CDR3 DNA reads TGTGCCAGCAGCTTCGACAGACTGAACACTGAAGCTTTCTTT.